The 24 T cell receptor beta chains below were found in one sample sequenced in a study of PD-1 blockade in mismatch repair-deficient tumors (dated by TCRdb to about 2017). Receptor libraries were prepared by the immunoSEQ multiplex PCR assay. The table was pulled from immuneACCESS by TCRdb, which kept in-frame rearrangements only. Such tables lose some clones; where checked, under half of the loss comes from unresolved V genes, and the rest has no known cause. This sample has 50,000 to 75,000 clones in its table, and about 87% of those were observed once. In total, the top ten clones hold approximately 15% of the sample. The input for sequencing was peripheral blood, taken 52 weeks after starting pembrolizumab. The receptors stem from an adult with mismatch repair-deficient cancer.

The chain has TRBV13 and TRBJ2-7; D is uncertain. Per germline, CDR1 PRHDT and CDR2 FYEKMQ (reference sequence). Trimming pared 5 bases from V and 5 bases from J, leaving 25 bases between. This CDR3 is 17 amino acids long. The DNA of the CDR3 is TGTGCCAGCAGCCCCATGGGATCTACTCGGCACCGGGACGAGCAGTACTTC. This gives the protein CASSPMGSTRHRDEQYF.

This clone showed up just once. The rearrangement joins TRBV19 to TRBJ1-1, with TRBD1 as a possible D gene (5 bases). The germline V gene has CDR1 LNHDA and CDR2 SQIVND (reference sequence). V was clipped by 0 bases and J by 4 bases, with 12 bases between them. The CDR3 covers 15 residues. The CDR3 DNA is TGTGCCAGTAGTATAGAATGGGGCGAGGGCACTGAAGCTTTCTTT. It codes for CASSIEWGEGTEAFF.

This chain uses TRBV11-2 with TRBJ2-1; 11 bases line up with TRBD1. Germline CDR1 reads SGHAT; CDR2 reads FQNNGV. J gave up 2 bases and V 5 bases, and 2 bases lay outside the gene matches. The length of the CDR3 is 15 residues. In DNA, the CDR3 is TGTGCCAGCAGCATGGACAGGGGGCCCTACAATGAGCAGTTCTTC. As protein: CASSMDRGPYNEQFF.

This rearrangement joins TRBV4-1 to TRBJ2-1; 8 bases are shared with TRBD2. CDR1 is MGHRA and CDR2 is YSYEKL in the germline V gene. The junction had 4 bases not matched to a gene; V was cut back by 0 bases and J by 0 bases. The CDR3 is 17 residues long. In DNA, the CDR3 is TGCGCCAGCAGCCAAGATCGGGGGGGAGGCTCCTACAATGAGCAGTTCTTC. The encoded protein is CASSQDRGGGSYNEQFF.

This clone has only one observation. The chain joins TRBV28 to TRBJ2-1; tentatively, D is TRBD1 or TRBD2 (6 bases each). There are 15 residues in the CDR3. The V end lost 10 bases, the J end lost 4 bases, and 20 bases lay between the germline ends. The germline V gene has CDR1 MDHEN and CDR2 SYDVKM. The chain's CDR3 is CATKAGRGVYNEQFF. CDR3 nucleotide sequence: TGTGCCACCAAGGCCGGAAGGGGGGTATACAATGAGCAGTTCTTC.

J is TRBJ2-1 and V is TRBV5-4, with D possibly matching TRBD2 (6 bases). Germline loops: CDR1 SGHNT, CDR2 YYREEE (reference sequence). This CDR3 has 16 residues. The V end lost 0 bases, the J end lost 7 bases, and 17 bases lay between the germline ends. Here the CDR3 reads CASSLGRQRALNEQFF. The CDR3 nucleotides are TGTGCCAGCAGCTTGGGTCGGCAGCGGGCTCTAAATGAGCAGTTCTTC.

V is TRBV6-4 and J is TRBJ2-6; D may be TRBD1 or TRBD2 (7 bases each). Trimming left V 4 bases short and J 2 bases short, with 12 bases between. Looked up from germline, CDR1 is MRHNA and CDR2 is SNTAGT. CDR3 length equals 16 residues. DNA of the CDR3: TGTGCCAGCAGTGCCCAGGGGGGGACTGGGGCCAACGTCCTGACTTTC. This sequence encodes CASSAQGGTGANVLTF.

This clone was seen a handful of times. The chain joins TRBV27 to TRBJ2-1; 14 nucleotides agree with TRBD2. The CDR3 runs 14 residues. Per the germline V gene, CDR1 is MNHEY and CDR2 is SMNVEV (reference sequence). Unmatched junction bases numbered 6, after V lost 5 bases and J lost 12 bases. The DNA for the CDR3 is TGTGCCAGCAGTCCCGGGACTAGCGGGAGTGGGCAGTTCTTC. Translation: CASSPGTSGSGQFF.

The rearrangement joins TRBV19 to TRBJ2-2; D is possibly TRBD2 (6 bases). The length of the CDR3 is 14 residues. Germline CDR1 reads LNHDA; CDR2 reads SQIVND (reference sequence). V gave up 4 bases and J gave up 3 bases, with 9 bases separating them. CDR3 bases: TGTGCCAGTAGTACCCGGGACTACACCGGGGAGCTGTTTTTT. This sequence encodes CASSTRDYTGELFF.

The chain joins TRBV13 to TRBJ2-1; TRBD2 aligns across 9 bases. V shed 6 bases, J shed 7 bases, and the junction held 7 bases outside the gene matches. The length of the CDR3 is 14 residues. Germline-derived CDR1 and CDR2 are PRHDT and FYEKMQ (reference sequence). In DNA, the CDR3 is TGTGCCAGCAGGAGAGCGGGAGGCGGGAATGAGCAGTTCTTC. Protein product: CASRRAGGGNEQFF.

The J gene is TRBJ1-5, the V gene TRBV6-6; the match to TRBD1 covers 8 bases. Germline CDR1 MNHNY, CDR2 SVGAGI (reference sequence). The CDR3 runs 15 residues. The V segment lost 4 bases and the J segment 4 bases; nucleotides outside the gene matches: 6. Here the CDR3 reads CASSSGQGGNQPQHF. DNA of the CDR3: TGTGCCAGCAGTTCCGGACAGGGAGGGAATCAGCCCCAGCATTTT.

This clone was recorded once. The CDR3 region has the DNA TGTGCCAGCAGTCCCGAGCGGGCCCGGACCTACGAGCAGTACTTC. Translated, it gives CASSPERARTYEQYF. The chain joins TRBV2 to TRBJ2-7; maybe TRBD2 (6 bases). CDR1 SNHLY and CDR2 FYNNEI come from the germline V gene. The CDR3 is made up of 15 amino acids. V was cut by 5 bases and J by 2 bases, with 16 bases left in between.

The chain recombines TRBV19 with TRBJ1-2; D not certain. The CDR3 is 14 residues long. V lost 4 bases and J 5 bases, leaving 14 bases between the germline ends. In germline, CDR1 is LNHDA, CDR2 SQIVND (reference sequence). The CDR3 is CASSSWEENYGYTF. The CDR3, as DNA: TGTGCCAGTAGTAGTTGGGAAGAGAATTATGGCTACACCTTC.

The chain has TRBV7-9 and TRBJ1-2; TRBD1 matches at 11 bases. CDR3 size: 14 residues. V lost 5 bases to trimming and J lost 4 bases; unmatched junction nucleotides: 3. The germline V gene has CDR1 SEHNR and CDR2 FQNEAQ (reference sequence). The CDR3 coding sequence is TGTGCCAGCAGCCAGGGGACAGGGGGCTATGGCTACACCTTC. Its protein is CASSQGTGGYGYTF.

The count of this clone is one. The V gene is TRBV30, the J gene TRBJ2-1; D perhaps matches TRBD1 (6 bases). The germline V and J ends were trimmed by 1 base and 13 bases, with 14 bases remaining between them. The germline CDR1 and CDR2 sequences are GTSNPN and SVGIG (reference sequence). This CDR3 has 12 amino acids. For the CDR3, the DNA is TGTGCCTGGAGTGGGACAGAGGTTGGTCAGTTCTTC. It encodes CAWSGTEVGQFF.

This rearrangement joins TRBV7-8 to TRBJ2-7; TRBD2 agrees at 12 bases. V was clipped by 2 bases and J by 4 bases; unmatched bases: 9. CDR3 size: 17 residues. Germline V CDR1 and CDR2: SGHVS, FQNEAQ. The CDR3 coding sequence is TGTGCCAGCAGCTTACCGGGTGGGCTAGCGGGAGGGTACGAGCAGTACTTC. This codes for CASSLPGGLAGGYEQYF.

CDR3: CASSQGTALYYEQYF. As DNA, the CDR3 is TGCGCCAGCAGCCAAGGGACAGCACTATACTACGAGCAGTACTTC. The chain is built from TRBV4-3 and TRBJ2-7, with TRBD1 as a possible D gene (6 bases). Trimming left V 1 base short and J 3 bases short, with 13 bases between. The CDR3 is 15 residues long. The germline CDR1 and CDR2 sequences are LGHNA and YSLEER.

This clone was observed a single time. This chain links TRBV9 with TRBJ2-1; 7 bases map to TRBD2. The CDR3 has 15 amino acids. Germline assignment: CDR1 SGDLS and CDR2 YYNGEE. V lost 0 bases and J lost 7; bases outside the gene matches: 7. The CDR3 coding sequence is TGTGCCAGCAGCGTAGCGGGAGGCTCGGGGAATGAGCAGTTCTTC. Translated: CASSVAGGSGNEQFF.

The rearrangement links TRBV5-6 to TRBJ2-7; the match to TRBD2 covers 10 bases. Germline loops: CDR1 SGHDT, CDR2 YYEEEE. CDR3 length: 13 amino acids. Germline trimming cut 4 bases from V and 3 bases from J; bases unmatched to any gene: 1. In DNA form, the CDR3 reads TGTGCCAGCAGCCGGACTAGCGGCTACGAGCAGTACTTC. Its translation: CASSRTSGYEQYF.

The chain carries TRBV14 and TRBJ2-7; D is ambiguous. CDR1 SGHDN and CDR2 FVKESK come from the germline V gene. Trimming removed 2 bases from V and 2 bases from J, with 10 bases in between. The CDR3 is 14 residues long. The DNA of the CDR3 is TGTGCCAGCAGCCAATTTCCAGGAGCCTACGAGCAGTACTTC. It is translated as CASSQFPGAYEQYF.

This clone was recorded once. V and J are TRBV28 and TRBJ1-4, with D possibly TRBD1 on 6 matching bases. CDR3 length equals 15 residues. The germline V gene encodes CDR1 MDHEN and CDR2 SYDVKM. Trimming removed 6 bases from V and 0 bases from J, with 11 bases in between. CDR3 sequence (DNA): TGTGCCAGCAGCCTGACAGGATCAACTAATGAAAAACTGTTTTTT. Protein: CASSLTGSTNEKLFF.

The rearrangement uses TRBV4-3 and TRBJ2-1; TRBD2 aligns across 10 bases. CDR3 size: 16 residues. The V segment lost 4 bases and the J segment 3 bases; nucleotides outside the gene matches: 6. The germline gives CDR1 LGHNA, CDR2 YSLEER. The DNA of the CDR3 is TGCGCCAGCAGCCGACAGACTAGCGGGCACTACAATGAGCAGTTCTTC. It translates to CASSRQTSGHYNEQFF.

This chain links TRBV4-1 with TRBJ1-4; D uncertain. Germline CDR1 reads MGHRA; CDR2 reads YSYEKL. CDR3 size: 15 residues. V lost 4 bases to trimming and J lost 6 bases, with 15 bases between them. The CDR3 DNA reads as TGCGCCAGCAGCCGTTTGGGGTTTTTGGATGAAAAACTGTTTTTT. Amino acids: CASSRLGFLDEKLFF.

This chain uses TRBV29-1 with TRBJ2-6; tentatively, D is TRBD1 (5 bases). Germline V lookup: CDR1 SQVTM, CDR2 ANQGSEA. This CDR3 is built from 16 residues. Trimming left V 7 bases short and J 0 bases short, with 16 bases between. The CDR3 loop is CSALTVRSSGANVLTF. In nucleotides, the CDR3 is TGCAGCGCTTTGACAGTGAGAAGCTCTGGGGCCAACGTCCTGACTTTC.